The 3 T cell receptor beta chains given below trace back to one sample, sequenced in a study of cytomegalovirus exposure and HLA in healthy donors. The PCR contained 60 Vbeta and 13 Jbeta primers. Only in-frame clones appear in the TCRdb table, and some are missing; sequencing was by immunoSEQ multiplex PCR. With around 120,000 clones in the sample, the ten largest clones hold around 0.59%. The sample taken for sequencing was PBMCs. The source is a man aged 50-59 years in good health and CMV-seronegative.

The chain carries TRBV9 and TRBJ2-7; unclear D gene. The CDR3 length is 14 residues. Germline-derived CDR1 and CDR2 are SGDLS and YYNGEE. V dropped 0 bases and J dropped 3 bases, with 10 bases sitting between them. This chain's CDR3 is CASSVATSDYEQYF. The CDR3 DNA sequence: TGTGCCAGCAGCGTAGCTACGTCCGACTACGAGCAGTACTTC.

The CDR3 coding sequence is TGTGCCAGCAGTGACCCACAGGGCCGCCGGGATACGCAGTATTTT. This encodes CASSDPQGRRDTQYF. This rearrangement joins TRBV6-1 to TRBJ2-3; D is perhaps TRBD1 (6 bases). This CDR3 has 15 residues. The V end was cut by 3 bases, the J end by 6 bases, with 16 bases between. The V gene's germline CDR1 is MNHNS and CDR2 SASEGT.

The V gene is TRBV7-2, the J gene TRBJ1-2, with D uncertain. This CDR3 has 16 amino acids. Germline loops: CDR1 SGHTA, CDR2 FQGNSA. V shed 5 bases and J shed 0 bases, with 16 bases lying between them. CDR3 region: CASSLSAAGANYGYTF. CDR3 DNA: TGTGCCAGCAGCCTAAGTGCGGCCGGAGCTAACTATGGCTACACCTTC.